This T cell receptor beta chain was retrieved from a study of human T cells and chemical hapten exposure. Turning to the study itself: In the sensitization step, 2% DPC was placed on roughly 2 cm by roughly 2 cm of upper inner arm skin.

V lost 5 bases and J lost 0; bases outside the gene matches: 4. This CDR3 region has 15 residues. General study findings and limits: No alteration of TCRs above 1 in 1000 frequency was seen with DPC sensitization. Patch test score was positively correlated with the counts of PT1 expanded TCRs.

Indicated time point: patch test 2, 6 weeks after DPC sensitization. Sample treatment: therapeutic diphenylcyclopropenone sensitization with weekly scalp DPC. This clonotype was seen ten or more times. Antigen specificity is unknown. Per the study methods: With a range of roughly 20,000 to 690,600, the median per sample was roughly 91,000 TCRs. TCRdb called the RACE reads again in MiXCR, with one record for every CDR3 protein. The V and J calls here are based on TCRdb, not the publication. The table shows 89,000 or so distinct CDR3 sequences, with less than 8% occurring only once. This sequence was found in a woman aged 30 to 39 with alopecia areata. Some clones in this sample may be carry-over from other donors' samples. Specimen: whole blood, collected in connection with sensitization to the hapten diphenylcyclopropenone (DPC). The genes are TRBV12-3 or TRBV12-4 and TRBJ2-7; 10 bases line up with TRBD2. This CDR3 is CASSPSGGVSYEQYF. The DNA of the CDR3 is TGTGCCAGCAGTCCGAGCGGGGGGGTCTCCTACGAGCAGTACTTC.